This T cell receptor (beta chain) stems from a study of blood T cell repertoires in COVID-19. In the study overall: Acute and convalescent COVID-19 specimens originated in the United States, Italy and Spain. PBMCs, B-cell-depleted T cells, or T cells were the source of the cDNA or gDNA that made up the material.

Seattle patient enrollment occurred during active infection, with longitudinal follow-up thereafter. Per the authors' pipeline: Amplification of reference gene primers provided the estimated nucleated cell counts. Method: immunoSEQ multiplex PCR; TCRdb's copy keeps in-frame clones and lacks some. The V and J calls and clone size are taken from that table; D and trimming were inferred from the DNA. The sample consists of under 550,000 clones, 85% to 90% of them appearing once. The CDR3 runs to 15 residues. The V end lost 4 bases, the J end lost 0 bases, and 11 bases lay between the germline ends. CDR1 is SGHNT, CDR2 YYREEE, per germline (reference sequence).

V and J are TRBV5-4 and TRBJ1-3; the D is unclear. This receptor was obtained from a man between 18 and 35 years old with COVID-19, enrolled during active disease. Sequenced sample: peripheral blood. As DNA, the CDR3 is TGTGCCAGCAGCCATCCGGGGTACTCTGGAAACACCATATATTTT. Its protein product is CASSHPGYSGNTIYF.